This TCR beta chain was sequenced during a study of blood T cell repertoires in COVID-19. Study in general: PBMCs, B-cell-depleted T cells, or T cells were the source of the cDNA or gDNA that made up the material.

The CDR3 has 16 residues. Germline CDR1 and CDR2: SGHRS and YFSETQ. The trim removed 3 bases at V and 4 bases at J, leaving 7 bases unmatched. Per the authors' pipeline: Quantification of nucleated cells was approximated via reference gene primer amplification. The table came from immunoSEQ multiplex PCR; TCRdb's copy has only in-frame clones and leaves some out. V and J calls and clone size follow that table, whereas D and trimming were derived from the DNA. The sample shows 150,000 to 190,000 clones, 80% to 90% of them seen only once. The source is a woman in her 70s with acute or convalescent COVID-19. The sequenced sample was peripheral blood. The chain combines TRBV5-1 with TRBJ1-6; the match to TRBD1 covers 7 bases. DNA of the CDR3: TGCGCCAGCAGCTCCGAGAAGACAGGGTATAATTCACCCCTCCACTTT. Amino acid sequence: CASSSEKTGYNSPLHF.